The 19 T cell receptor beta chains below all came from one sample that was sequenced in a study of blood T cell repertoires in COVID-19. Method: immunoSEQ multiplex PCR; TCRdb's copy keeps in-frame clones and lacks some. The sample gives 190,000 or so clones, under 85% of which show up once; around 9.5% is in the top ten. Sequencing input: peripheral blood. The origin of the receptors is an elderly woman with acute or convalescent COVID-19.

In nucleotides, the CDR3 is TGTGCCAGCACCCGGGGGACAGGGGGCTACGAGCAGTACTTC. This gives the protein CASTRGTGGYEQYF. The rearrangement joins TRBV3-1 (or the pseudogene TRBV3-2) to TRBJ2-7; TRBD1 aligns across 11 bases. The length of the CDR3 is 14 residues. The J segment lost 3 bases and the V segment lost 7 bases, leaving 5 bases of the junction unmatched. The germline V gene encodes CDR1 LGHDT and CDR2 YNNKEL (reference sequence).

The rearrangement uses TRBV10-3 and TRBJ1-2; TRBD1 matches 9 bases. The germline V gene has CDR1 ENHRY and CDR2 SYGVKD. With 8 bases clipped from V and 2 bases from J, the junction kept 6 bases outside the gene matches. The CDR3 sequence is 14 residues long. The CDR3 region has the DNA TGTGCCATCGCAACCGGGACAGGGAACTATGGCTACACCTTC. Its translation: CAIATGTGNYGYTF.

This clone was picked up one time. CDR3 bases: TGTGCCAGCAGTTATAGGGGGCTAGTCACCGGGGAGCTGTTTTTT. It is translated as CASSYRGLVTGELFF. J is TRBJ2-2 and V is TRBV27; 7 positions match TRBD1. This CDR3 contains 15 residues. Germline V gene data show CDR1 as MNHEY and CDR2 as SMNVEV (reference sequence). The trim removed 4 bases at V and 4 bases at J, leaving 6 bases unmatched.

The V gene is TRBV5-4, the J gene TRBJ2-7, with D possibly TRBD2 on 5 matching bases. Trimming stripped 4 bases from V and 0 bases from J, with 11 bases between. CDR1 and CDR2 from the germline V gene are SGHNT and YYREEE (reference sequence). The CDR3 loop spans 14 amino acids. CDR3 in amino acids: CASSADSSSYEQYF. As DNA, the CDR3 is TGTGCCAGCAGCGCGGACTCCTCCTCCTACGAGCAGTACTTC.

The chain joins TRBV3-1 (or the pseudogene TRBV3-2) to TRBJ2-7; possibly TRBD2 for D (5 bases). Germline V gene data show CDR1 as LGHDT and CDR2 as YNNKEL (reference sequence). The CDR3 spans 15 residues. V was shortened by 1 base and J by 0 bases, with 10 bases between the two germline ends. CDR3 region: CASSQAERASYEQYF. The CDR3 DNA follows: TGTGCCAGCAGCCAAGCGGAGAGGGCCTCCTACGAGCAGTACTTC.

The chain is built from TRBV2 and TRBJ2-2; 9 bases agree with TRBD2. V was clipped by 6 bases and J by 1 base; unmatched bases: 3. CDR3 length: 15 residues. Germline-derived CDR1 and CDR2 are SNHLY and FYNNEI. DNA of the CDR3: TGTGCCAGCAGGGGACTAGCTCTGAACACCGGGGAGCTGTTTTTT. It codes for CASRGLALNTGELFF.

CDR3 nucleotide sequence: TGTGCCAGCACCGATAGGGCGGGGGCCCAAGAGACCCAGTACTTC. This translates into CASTDRAGAQETQYF. The chain recombines TRBV6-6 with TRBJ2-5; possible D gene TRBD2, 7 bases. The CDR3 consists of 15 residues. Per the germline V gene, CDR1 is MNHNY and CDR2 is SVGAGI (reference sequence). V dropped 7 bases and J dropped 1 base, with 16 bases sitting between them.

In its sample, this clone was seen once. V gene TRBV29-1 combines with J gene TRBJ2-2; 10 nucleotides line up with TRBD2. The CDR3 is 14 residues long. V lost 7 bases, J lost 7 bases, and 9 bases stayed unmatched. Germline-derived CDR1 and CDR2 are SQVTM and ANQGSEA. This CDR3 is CSALAGAGGGELFF. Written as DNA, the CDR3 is TGCAGCGCTCTAGCGGGAGCGGGGGGCGGGGAGCTGTTTTTT.

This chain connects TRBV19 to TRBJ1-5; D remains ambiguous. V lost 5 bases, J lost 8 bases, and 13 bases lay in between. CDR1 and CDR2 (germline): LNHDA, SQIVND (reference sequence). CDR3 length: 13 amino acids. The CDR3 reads CASSETHSEPQHF. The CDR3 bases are TGTGCCAGTAGTGAGACACACTCCGAGCCCCAGCATTTT.

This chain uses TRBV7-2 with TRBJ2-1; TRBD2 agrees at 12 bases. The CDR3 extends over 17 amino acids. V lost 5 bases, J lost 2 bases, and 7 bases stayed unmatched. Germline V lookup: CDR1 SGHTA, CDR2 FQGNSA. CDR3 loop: CASSPGLAGPPYNEQFF. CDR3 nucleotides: TGTGCCAGCAGCCCCGGACTAGCGGGACCTCCCTACAATGAGCAGTTCTTC.

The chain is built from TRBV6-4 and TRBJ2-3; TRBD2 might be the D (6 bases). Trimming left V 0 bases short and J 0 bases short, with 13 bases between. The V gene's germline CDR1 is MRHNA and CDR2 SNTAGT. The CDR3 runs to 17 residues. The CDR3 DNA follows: TGTGCCAGCAGTGACTCGGCGAGTGGGGGGAGCACAGATACGCAGTATTTT. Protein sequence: CASSDSASGGSTDTQYF.

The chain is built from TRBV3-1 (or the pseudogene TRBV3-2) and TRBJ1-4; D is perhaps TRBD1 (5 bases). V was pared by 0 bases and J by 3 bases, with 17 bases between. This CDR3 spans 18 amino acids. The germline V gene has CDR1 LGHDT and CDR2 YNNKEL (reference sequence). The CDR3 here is CASSQERFGGSSNEKLFF. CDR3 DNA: TGTGCCAGCAGCCAAGAGAGGTTCGGGGGGTCCTCTAATGAAAAACTGTTTTTT.

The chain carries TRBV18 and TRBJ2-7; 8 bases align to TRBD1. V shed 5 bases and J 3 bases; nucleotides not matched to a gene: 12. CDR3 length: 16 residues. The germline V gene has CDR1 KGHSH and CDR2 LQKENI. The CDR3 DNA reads TGTGCCAGCTCAGAGAACCCGGACAGGGACCTCTACGAGCAGTACTTC. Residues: CASSENPDRDLYEQYF.

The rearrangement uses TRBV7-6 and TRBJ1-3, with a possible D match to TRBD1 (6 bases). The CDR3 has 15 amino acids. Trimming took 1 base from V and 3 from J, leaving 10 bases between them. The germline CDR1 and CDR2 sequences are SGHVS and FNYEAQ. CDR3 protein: CASSLGTGSGNTIYF. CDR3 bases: TGTGCCAGCAGCTTAGGTACAGGGAGTGGAAACACCATATATTTT.

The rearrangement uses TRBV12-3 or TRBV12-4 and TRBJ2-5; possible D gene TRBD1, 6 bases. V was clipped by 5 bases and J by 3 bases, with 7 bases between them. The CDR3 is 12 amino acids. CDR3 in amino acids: CASSGQKETQYF. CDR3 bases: TGTGCCAGCAGTGGACAGAAAGAGACCCAGTACTTC.

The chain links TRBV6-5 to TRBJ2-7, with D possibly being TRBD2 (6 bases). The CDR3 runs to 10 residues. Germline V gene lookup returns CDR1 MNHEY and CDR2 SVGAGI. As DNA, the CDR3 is TGTTCGAGGGAGGAGTACGAGCAGTACTTC. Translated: CSREEYEQYF.

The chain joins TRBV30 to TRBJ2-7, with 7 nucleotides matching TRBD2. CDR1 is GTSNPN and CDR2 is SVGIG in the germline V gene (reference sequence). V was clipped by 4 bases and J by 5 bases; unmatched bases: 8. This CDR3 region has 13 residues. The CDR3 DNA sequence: TGTGCCTGGAAGAAGCGGGAAGGGAACGAGCAGTACTTC. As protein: CAWKKREGNEQYF.

DNA of the CDR3: TGTGCCAGCAGCCTGAGACCGGGACTAGCAGTGAATGAGCAGTTCTTC. Translated: CASSLRPGLAVNEQFF. J is TRBJ2-1 and V is TRBV7-9; 9 bases align to TRBD2. CDR3 length: 16 residues. Trimming took 5 bases from V and 7 from J; bases not matched to a gene: 12. The germline V gene encodes CDR1 SEHNR and CDR2 FQNEAQ (reference sequence).

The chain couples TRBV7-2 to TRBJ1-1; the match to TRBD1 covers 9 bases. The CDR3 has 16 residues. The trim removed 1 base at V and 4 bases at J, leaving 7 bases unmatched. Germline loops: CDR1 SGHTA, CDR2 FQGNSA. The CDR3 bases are TGTGCCAGCAGCTTAGGCCCTACAGGGGGCGGCACTGAAGCTTTCTTT. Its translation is CASSLGPTGGGTEAFF. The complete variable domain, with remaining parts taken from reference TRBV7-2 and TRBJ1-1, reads GAGVSQSPSNKVTEKGKDVELRCDPISGHTALYWYRQSLGQGLEFLIYFQGNSAPDKSGLPSDRFSAERTGGSVSTLTIQRTQQEDSAVYLCASSLGPTGGGTEAFFGQGTRLTVV.